One T cell receptor (beta chain) is described in this entry. Its antigen is currently unknown. The authors prepared the TCRbeta library with unique molecular identifiers. TCRdb itself ran the PCR reads through MiXCR, one entry per CDR3 protein. The table records more than 200,000 distinct CDR3 sequences, about 23% of them present only once. This record comes from a study of T-cell reconstitution after alpha-beta-depleted transplantation in children. Whole-study findings and limits: T-cell counts and diversity at one year post-transplant came mainly from newly produced T cells. It was surviving recipient T cells and thymic progenitors that gave some patients high TCRbeta diversity at day 60. Several hundred expanded graft clones reportedly supplied alpha-beta T cells about two months after transplant.

Trimming took off 5 bases at V and 3 bases at J, with 16 bases between the two ends. CDR3 size: 14 residues. Per the germline V gene, CDR1 is SQVTM and CDR2 is ANQGSEA. The clonotype was recovered from a girl aged 2 to 9 with Fanconi anemia, due to receive a stem cell transplant. Specimen: PBMCs, collected before TCRalphabeta/CD19-depleted stem cell transplant. The rearrangement uses TRBV29-1 and TRBJ1-1; TRBD1 is a possible D gene (6 bases). As DNA, the CDR3 is TGCAGCGTTTGGGGGGCACCCGGGCACACTGAAGCTTTCTTT. Translated: CSVWGAPGHTEAFF.